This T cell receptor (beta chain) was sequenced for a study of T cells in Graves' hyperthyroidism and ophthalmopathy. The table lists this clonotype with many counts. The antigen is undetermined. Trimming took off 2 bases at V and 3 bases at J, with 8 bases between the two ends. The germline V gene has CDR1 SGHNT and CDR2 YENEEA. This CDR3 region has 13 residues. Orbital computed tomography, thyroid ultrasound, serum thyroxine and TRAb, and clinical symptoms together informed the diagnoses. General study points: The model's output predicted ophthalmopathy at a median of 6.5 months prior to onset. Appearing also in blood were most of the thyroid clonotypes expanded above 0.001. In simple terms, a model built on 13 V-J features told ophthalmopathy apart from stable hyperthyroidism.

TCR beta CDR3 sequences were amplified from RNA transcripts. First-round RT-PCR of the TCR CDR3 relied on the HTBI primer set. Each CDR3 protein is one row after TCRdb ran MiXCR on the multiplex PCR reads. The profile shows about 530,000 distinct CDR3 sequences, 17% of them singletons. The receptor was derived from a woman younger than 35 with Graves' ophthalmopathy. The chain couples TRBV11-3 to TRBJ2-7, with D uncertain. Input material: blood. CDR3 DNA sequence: TGTGCCAGCAGCTTAATAGCCAACTACGAGCAGTACTTC. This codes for CASSLIANYEQYF.